Shown below are 7 T cell receptor gamma chains from a single sample sequenced in a study of gamma-delta chains in newborns, infants, children (dated 2019 in TCRdb). Instrument on record: Illumina MiSeq. Clonotypes were called again by TCRdb from the public reads via CATT, and duplicate nucleotide sequences were then merged into one entry. The sample yields some 810 gamma-chain clones; about 1.9% were counted once. The ten largest clones represent about 14% of the sample. Sequencing was done on a sample of blood. These TCRs come from a child who was a newborn, infant or young child, either healthy, febrile or measles-vaccinated (not recorded which).

This clone was recorded a few times. A far larger clone is one base from this, pointing to a likely read error. The V gene is TRGV9, the J gene TRGJ1 or TRGJ2. CDR3 length: 11 amino acids. The germline gives CDR1 GITISATS, CDR2 ISYDGTV (reference sequence). The J segment lost 10 bases and the V segment lost 0 bases, leaving 3 bases of the junction unmatched. CDR3 bases: TGTGCCTTGTGGGAGGTGCAGAAGAAACTCTTT. Amino acid sequence: CALWEVQKKLF.

This clone was detected only a few times. This likely reflects a read error, since a far larger clone is one base away. At the DNA level, this CDR3 is encoded by other sequences in the same sample as well. V is TRGV4 and J is TRGJP2. In germline, CDR1 is EGSTGY, CDR2 YDSYTSSV. The CDR3 loop spans 14 amino acids. The CDR3 DNA sequence: TGTGCCACCCGCACTTATAGCAGTGATTGGATCAAGACGTTT. Translating gives CATRTYSSDWIKTF.

This clone was seen only a few times. It is likely a read error: a sequence one base away is far more abundant. The chain uses TRGV3 and TRGJ1 or TRGJ2. The V gene's germline CDR1 is VTNTFY and CDR2 YDVSTARD (reference sequence). Trimming at V came to 0 bases and at J to 12 bases, leaving 5 bases not matched to a gene. The CDR3 is 11 amino acids. The CDR3 here is CATWDRQTKLF. Here the CDR3 DNA reads TGTGCCACCTGGGACAGGCAGACGAAACTCTTT.

Relative to its sample, this clone is large. V gene TRGV9 combines with J gene TRGJ1 or TRGJ2. The CDR3 extends over 18 amino acids. J lost 1 base, V lost 0 bases, and 15 bases had no gene match. CDR1 is GITISATS, CDR2 ISYDGTV, per germline (reference sequence). CDR3 residues: CALWEVPGKTPNYYKKLF. In nucleotides, the CDR3 is TGTGCCTTGTGGGAGGTGCCGGGCAAAACCCCAAATTATTATAAGAAACTCTTT.

Points on this clone: The protein given by TCRdb reflects a much larger clone and differs at residue 5 from this DNA's translation, likely from a read error; the protein shown is the DNA's translation. CDR3 protein: CALWESGYKKLF. The CDR3 DNA is TGTGCCTTGTGGGAATCAGGTTATAAGAAACTCTTT. This chain joins TRGV9 and TRGJ1 or TRGJ2. This CDR3 has 12 amino acids. The germline V gene has CDR1 GITISATS and CDR2 ISYDGTV (reference sequence). V gave up 4 bases and J gave up 6 bases; unmatched junction bases: 6.

This clone is judged large. J is TRGJ1 or TRGJ2 and V is TRGV2. The CDR3 runs to 13 residues. J gave up 3 bases and V 0 bases, and 2 bases lay outside the gene matches. Germline values: CDR1 EGSNGY, CDR2 YDSYNSKV. CDR3 DNA: TGTGCCACCTGGGACGGGACTTATTATAAGAAACTCTTT. It translates to CATWDGTYYKKLF.

This clone appeared a few times. TCRdb's protein, taken from a much larger clone, differs from this DNA's translation at residue 11, likely owing to a read error; the protein displayed comes from the DNA. The chain links TRGV8 to TRGJP1. CDR3 length equals 13 residues. Germline-derived CDR1 and CDR2 are VENAVY and YDSYNSRV. For the CDR3, the DNA is TGTGCCACCTGGGATTCCACTGGTTGGTTCACGATATTT. This sequence encodes CATWDSTGWFTIF.